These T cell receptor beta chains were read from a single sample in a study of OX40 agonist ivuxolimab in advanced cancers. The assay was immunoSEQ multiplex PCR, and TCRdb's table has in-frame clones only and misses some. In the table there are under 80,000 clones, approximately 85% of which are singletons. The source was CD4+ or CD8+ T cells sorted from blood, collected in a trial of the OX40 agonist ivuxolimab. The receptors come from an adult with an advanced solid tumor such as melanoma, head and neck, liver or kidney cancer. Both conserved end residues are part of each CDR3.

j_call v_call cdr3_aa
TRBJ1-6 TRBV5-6 CASSLGTWWDYNSPLHF
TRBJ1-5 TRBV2 CASRDRYNQPQHF
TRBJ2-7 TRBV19 CASSIARSYEQYF
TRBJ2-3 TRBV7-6 CASSLTDTQYF
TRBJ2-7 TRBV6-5 CASRKTGTYEQYF
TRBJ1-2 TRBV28 CASRSSLGANYGYTF
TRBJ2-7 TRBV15 CATSRDSQGLEQYF
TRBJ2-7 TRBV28 CASSSPRVWRIISYEQYF
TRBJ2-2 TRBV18 CASSPLNAGYTGELFF
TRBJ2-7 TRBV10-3 CAISESKGAYEQYF